This entry describes one TCR beta chain. Its antigen is not identified. These data originate in a study of vaccination and CD4 T cells after COVID-19. Study as a whole: Each post-COVID sample was drawn after diagnosis, and the median interval was roughly 100 days (range 35 to 161). Study-wide findings and caveats: Within convalescent individuals, 304 out of 307 vaccine-specific clones proved to be spike mono-reactive.

With the Oncomine TCR Beta short-read assay, DNA from cultured CD4+ T cells was sequenced. TCRdb re-derived calls from the PCR reads in MiXCR, one entry per CDR3 protein. The sample records about 21,000 distinct CDR3 sequences, less than 40% being singletons. The time point here: late sampling 161 to 241 days after vaccination in a few convalescent patients. Treatment of the sample: roughly 10-day PBMC culture with coronavirus spike peptide pools or control peptides (ViraFEST assay). This TCR came from a human donor who had recovered from COVID-19. Here the sequenced sample was CD4+ T cells from blood, cultured in vitro, taken about 7 months after SARS-CoV-2 vaccination.

The CDR3 loop is CASSLDGASTDTQYF. DNA of the CDR3: TGTGCCAGCAGCTTAGACGGGGCTAGCACAGATACGCAGTATTTT. The chain employs TRBV7-6 and TRBJ2-3; TRBD1 or TRBD2 may be the D gene (5 bases each). CDR3 length equals 15 residues. Trimming shortened V by 1 base and J by 0 bases, and 8 bases separated the two germline ends. CDR1 SGHVS and CDR2 FNYEAQ come from the germline V gene.